This T cell receptor beta chain was captured in a study of memory CD4+ T cells and cytomegalovirus serostatus. The overall study: Healthy Belgian adult donors included nine or ten CMV-positive and around 25 CMV-negative people. Study-level points and caveats: About two fifths of the roughly 160 known CMV-associated TCRbeta sequences appeared in CD4+ memory.

The sort gate was single viable CD3+CD4+CD8-CD45RO+ cells for memory CD4+ T cells. Total CD4+ T cells were enriched by CD4 positive selection. Germline trimming cut 3 bases from V and 5 bases from J; bases unmatched to any gene: 1. The germline V gene has CDR1 WSHSY and CDR2 SAAADI. The CDR3 totals 13 residues. For this clone: Its antigen is currently unknown.

Here immunoSEQ multiplex PCR was the method, and the copy in TCRdb shows in-frame clones only, minus some. The table has 58,000 or so clones, 70% to 75% seen once. The sequenced sample consisted of memory CD4+ T cells from blood. This sequence originates from an adult in good health and CMV-seropositive. The chain recombines TRBV10-2 with TRBJ2-7; 10 bases are a match to TRBD1. The chain's CDR3 is CASSDGTGDEQYF. The CDR3, as DNA: TGCGCCAGCAGTGATGGGACAGGGGACGAGCAGTACTTC.